A selection of T cell receptor beta chains follows, all from one sample in a study of blood T cell repertoires in COVID-19. Only in-frame clones appear in the TCRdb table, and some are missing; sequencing was by immunoSEQ multiplex PCR. The sample holds 130,000 or so clones, around 83% seen once. Sequencing was performed on peripheral blood. These receptors all come from a woman aged 55-69 years with acute or convalescent COVID-19. Each CDR3 is given with its conserved first and last residue. Fields, in order: D gene, J gene, clone size, V gene, CDR3 protein, CDR3 DNA. D genes are given only for firm matches. Clone size is stated in some rows and not others, as once, few, many or a class when expanded.

>.|TRBJ2-3|.|TRBV6-5
CASSTSYAGTDTQYF
TGTGCCAGCAGTACCTCATATGCGGGCACAGATACGCAGTATTTT
>.|TRBJ2-7|.|TRBV21-1
CADRCEQYF
TGTGCCGATCGGTGTGAGCAGTACTTC
>.|TRBJ1-5|.|TRBV5-4
CASSLDSRVDQPQHF
TGTGCCAGCAGCTTGGATAGCCGGGTTGATCAGCCCCAGCATTTT
>TRBD2|TRBJ2-2|.|TRBV2
CASIYDGGAAGELFF
TGTGCCAGCATCTATGACGGGGGGGCGGCCGGGGAGCTGTTTTTT
>.|TRBJ2-7|.|TRBV7-2
CASSFLAGNSYEQYF
TGTGCCAGCAGCTTTTTGGCAGGAAACTCCTACGAGCAGTACTTC
>TRBD1|TRBJ1-2|.|TRBV7-2
CASSLVPRGPYGYTF
TGTGCCAGCAGCTTAGTGCCCAGGGGGCCCTATGGCTACACCTTC
>.|TRBJ1-2|once|TRBV27
CASRTRWEDGYTF
TGTGCCAGCAGGACACGCTGGGAGGACGGCTACACCTTC
>.|TRBJ2-1|.|TRBV29-1
CSVDRGTFKFF
TGCAGCGTTGACCGCGGAACCTTTAAGTTCTTC
>TRBD1|TRBJ2-2|few|TRBV19
CASSIRQGALTGELFF
TGTGCCAGTAGTATCCGACAGGGGGCACTAACGGGGGAGCTGTTTTTT
>.|TRBJ2-3|.|TRBV30
CAWSSGAGVDTQYF
TGTGCCTGGAGCAGCGGAGCCGGGGTAGATACGCAGTATTTT
>TRBD1|TRBJ2-5|.|TRBV11-3
CASSQRDRAQETQYF
TGTGCCAGCAGCCAGCGGGACAGGGCTCAAGAGACCCAGTACTTC
>.|TRBJ1-3|.|TRBV7-8
CASSLALRGGSGNTIYF
TGTGCCAGCAGCTTAGCGTTGCGGGGCGGGTCTGGAAACACCATATATTTT
>.|TRBJ2-7|.|TRBV10-2
CATQAGENEQYF
TGCGCCACACAAGCAGGGGAGAACGAGCAGTACTTC
>TRBD1|TRBJ1-1|.|TRBV5-1
CASSSDPGQGTEAFF
TGCGCCAGCAGCTCAGATCCGGGACAGGGGACTGAAGCTTTCTTT
>TRBD2|TRBJ2-5|once|TRBV5-1
CASSLSLMSGGAVETQYF
TGCGCCAGCAGCTTGTCGCTCATGAGCGGGGGGGCCGTTGAGACCCAGTACTTC
>.|TRBJ2-7|few|TRBV6-5
CASSRPGAYEQYF
TGTGCCAGCAGTCGCCCGGGGGCCTACGAGCAGTACTTC
>.|TRBJ2-1|.|TRBV7-9
CASVTNSYNEQFF
TGTGCCAGCGTGACTAACTCCTACAATGAGCAGTTCTTC
>TRBD1|TRBJ1-5|.|TRBV24-1
CATSDSGQLRGPQHF
TGTGCCACCAGTGATTCGGGACAGTTACGGGGGCCCCAGCATTTT
>TRBD2|TRBJ2-1|.|TRBV29-1
CSVDSSGAHNEQFF
TGCAGCGTTGACTCCAGCGGGGCCCACAATGAGCAGTTCTTC